The 5 T cell receptor beta chains below all came from one sample that was sequenced in a study of cytomegalovirus exposure and HLA in healthy donors. This PCR relied on a set of 60 Vbeta primers and 13 Jbeta primers. The method was immunoSEQ multiplex PCR; TCRdb's version includes in-frame clones alone and lacks a portion of them. The sample includes 130,000 or so clones, roughly 75% of them seen just once. Sequenced material: PBMCs. These receptor sequences come from a man in his forties in good health and CMV-seronegative.

The rearrangement links TRBV2 to TRBJ1-3; D not certain. This CDR3 spans 16 amino acids. V was clipped by 7 bases and J by 1 base, with 17 bases between them. CDR1 is SNHLY and CDR2 is FYNNEI in the germline V gene. As DNA, the CDR3 is TGTGCCAGCACACCCGGCCAGCGCTGGTCTGGAAACACCATATATTTT. Its protein product is CASTPGQRWSGNTIYF.

This chain connects TRBV28 to TRBJ2-7, with D unresolved. This CDR3 region has 12 residues. Trimming left V 7 bases short and J 3 bases short, with 10 bases between. The germline V gene has CDR1 MDHEN and CDR2 SYDVKM. DNA for the CDR3: TGTGCCAGCACCAACCCGGGCTACGAGCAGTACTTC. Translated: CASTNPGYEQYF. Full variable domain (rest looked up from reference TRBV28 and TRBJ2-7): DVKVTQSSRYLVKRTGEKVFLECVQDMDHENMFWYRQDPGLGLRLIYFSYDVKMKEKGDIPEGYSVSREKKERFSLILESASTNQTSMYLCASTNPGYEQYFGPGTRLTVT.

This sequence joins TRBV9 and TRBJ2-3; a weak D match, TRBD1 (5 bases). CDR3 length: 12 residues. In germline, CDR1 is SGDLS, CDR2 YYNGEE. V was trimmed by 6 bases and J by 2 bases, leaving 7 bases between them. The CDR3 region is CASTRDTDTQYF. As DNA, the CDR3 is TGTGCCAGCACCAGGGACACAGATACGCAGTATTTT.

As DNA, the CDR3 is TGTGCCAGCAGCTTCGAGGAGTGGAATGGCTACACCTTC. Protein: CASSFEEWNGYTF. The chain has TRBV5-6 and TRBJ1-2; D not resolved. Trimming took 2 bases from V and 6 from J, leaving 11 bases between them. The CDR3 sequence is 13 residues long. Looked up from germline, CDR1 is SGHDT and CDR2 is YYEEEE. Using reference TRBV5-6 and TRBJ1-2 for the parts outside the CDR3, the full variable domain is DAGVTQSPTHLIKTRGQQVTLRCSPKSGHDTVSWYQQALGQGPQFIFQYYEEEERQRGNFPDRFSGHQFPNYSSELNVNALLLGDSALYLCASSFEEWNGYTFGSGTRLTVV.

This clone showed up just once. The V and J genes are TRBV5-4 and TRBJ1-1; D call uncertain. The V end was cut by 3 bases, the J end by 5 bases, with 17 bases between. The CDR3 is 15 amino acids. CDR1 and CDR2 from the germline V gene are SGHNT and YYREEE (reference sequence). CDR3 sequence (DNA): TGTGCCAGCAGCTCCCCGGACTTGGGAGGAACTGAAGCTTTCTTT. As protein: CASSSPDLGGTEAFF.